Detailed here is one TCR beta chain. The antigen it recognizes is unknown. Per-base quality was not reported, and no clone a single base away is much larger than it. The germline V gene sets CDR1 to SGHDT and CDR2 to YYEEEE. From the cysteine up to the phenylalanine, the CDR3 has a length of 15 residues. Here the CDR3 DNA is all that survives: 45 bases in frame from base 1. Between the V and J ends, shortened by 2 bases and 4 bases respectively, the junction contains 15 bases. The record originates from a study of blood T cell repertoires in COVID-19 (dated by TCRdb to 2018 to 2021). As for the study more broadly: Samples covering the acute and convalescent phases of COVID-19 were provided by collaborators in the United States, Italy and Spain. The prospective study material was composed of cDNA or gDNA derived from T cells, B-cell-depleted T cells, or PBMCs. Subjects who had been exposed to COVID-19, were actively infected with it, or had recovered from it provided the deeply sampled blood TCRbeta repertoires that made up the dataset. A freely available public database, intended as a resource for researchers studying the immune response to SARS-CoV-2, is where the repertoires were released. The samples were drawn from the first 160 participants of the ongoing ImmuneRACE study and from 1,254 subjects provided by 6 global collaborators. Nearly every sample came with metadata listing a de-identified subject ID, COVID-19 status, age in years and sex. Where HLA class I and class II types were available, the types were taken from metadata supplied by the sample provider, not from assay-based typing. Overall study results and their limits: The amount of clinical and demographic metadata varied by source and participant and was provided uncurated.

The immunoSEQ Assay, a bias-controlled multiplex PCR, was used to amplify TCRbeta CDR3 regions from genomic DNA. In the source study's methods: Within the assay, amplification of reference gene primers was used to estimate how many nucleated cells each sample contained. To quantify the absolute abundance of each unique TCRbeta CDR3 rearrangement, sequence reads were collapsed and filtered. Productive Simpson clonality was computed per sample as the square root of Simpson's diversity index over productive rearrangements. The immuneACCESS repertoire file appears here via TCRdb, limited to in-frame rearrangements. These files lack a portion of the clones; in checked studies, under half of the deficit traces to unresolved V genes, and the cause of the others is not known. Clonal size and the V and J genes are those of that table, whereas D and trimming came from the DNA. Within this sample are approximately 380,000 clones, with around 90% of them counted one time only. The ten largest make up about 1.2% of the sample.

In the prospective study, participants were about 18 to 90 years old, resided in about two dozen geographic areas of the United States, and were enrolled through a virtual design. In the prospective study, cohorts were assigned on the basis of participant-reported clinical history obtained from a screening survey and a study questionnaire. Recovered participants in ImmuneRACE Cohort 3 were defined by two consecutive negative NP/OP PCR tests, clearance by a healthcare professional, or resolution of symptoms. Mobile phlebotomists in the prospective study collected whole blood, serum and a nasopharyngeal or oropharyngeal swab from every participant. Participants in the prospective study had the option to provide additional blood draws and questionnaires over an approximately 2-month period. Prospective study blood samples were shipped either frozen or at room temperature before DNA extraction.

Sequenced input: PBMCs or T cells enriched from blood (not recorded which). The clonotype comes from a woman aged 18-35 years who had recovered from COVID-19. This chain is built from TRBV5-6 and TRBJ1-1, with a weak D call of TRBD1 (6 bases match). The CDR3 loop reads CASSFSTGLGTEAFF. The sequenced DNA is TGTGCCAGCAGCTTTTCGACAGGTCTAGGCACTGAAGCTTTCTTT.